This TCR beta chain was captured in a study of T cell repertoires in cytomegalovirus infection. At the level of the study: An indication of both CMV infection and matching HLA type came from public TCR beta signatures.

Between the trimmed V and J ends, which lost 3 bases and 9 bases, there was a span of 15 bases. The CDR3 is 14 residues long. Germline CDR1 and CDR2: MDHEN and SYDVKM. TCRdb redid the calling of the reads with MiXCR, one entry per CDR3 protein. The sample holds approximately 910,000 distinct CDR3 sequences; roughly 30% are singletons and the top ten take around an eighth. Notes on the study in general: In two of eight donors, the top clonotype was HLA-C-restricted CMV-specific. Cumulative frequency (of public TCR beta family members) identified carriers of CMV plus the relevant HLA.

Turning to this clonotype: Its antigen remains unidentified.

The rearrangement links TRBV28 to TRBJ1-5, with D unclear. The sequence derives from a human donor in good health (CMV status not recorded). Some clones in this sample may be carry-over from other donors' samples. The sequenced sample was cultured CD8+ T cells from PBMCs, obtained from culture after CMV antigen stimulation. The CDR3 coding sequence is TGTGCCAGCAGTTTTTGGGCGACCCCGGGGCCCCAGCATTTT. Translation gives CASSFWATPGPQHF. Full variable domain (rest looked up from reference TRBV28 and TRBJ1-5): DVKVTQSSRYLVKRTGEKVFLECVQDMDHENMFWYRQDPGLGLRLIYFSYDVKMKEKGDIPEGYSVSREKKERFSLILESASTNQTSMYLCASSFWATPGPQHFGDGTRLSIL.